The rows below give T cell receptor beta chains drawn from one sample of a study of lymphopenia after photon versus proton radiotherapy. The repertoire was sequenced with immunoSEQ multiplex PCR; TCRdb's copy has only in-frame clones and lacks some. The sample contains tens of thousands of clones, 85% to 90% of which appear only once. This specimen was peripheral blood, taken from a patient treated with proton-based radiotherapy. The receptors stem from a man older than 75 with esophageal cancer. Both conserved end residues are part of each CDR3. D genes are given only for firm matches. A row's size may be missing; if present it is once, few, many or a size class.

J: TRBJ1-2
D: NA
size: NA
V: TRBV7-8
DNA: TGTGCCAGCAGCCCTCGGGGAGCTCCCGAAAGTTACTACACCTTC
CDR3: CASSPRGAPESYYTF

J: TRBJ2-2
D: NA
size: NA
V: TRBV9
DNA: TGTGCCAGCAGCGTGACCCCGGGGACCGGGGAGCTGTTTTTT
CDR3: CASSVTPGTGELFF

J: TRBJ2-7
D: NA
size: NA
V: TRBV7-8
DNA: TGTGCCAGCAGCTTAGGGACGTCATTTGGTTACGAGCAGTACTTC
CDR3: CASSLGTSFGYEQYF

J: TRBJ1-1
D: NA
size: NA
V: TRBV7-9
DNA: TGTGCCAGCAGGGGATGGGAGGGCCTCTTGAAGAACACTGAAGCTTTCTTT
CDR3: CASRGWEGLLKNTEAFF

J: TRBJ1-6
D: NA
size: NA
V: TRBV7-9
DNA: TGTGCCAGCAGCTTAATTGGGGGCAGCTCCTATAATTCACCCCTCCACTTT
CDR3: CASSLIGGSSYNSPLHF

J: TRBJ1-4
D: NA
size: NA
V: TRBV7-2
DNA: TGTGCCAGCAGCTTAAGGGCGGCAACTAATGAAAAACTGTTTTTT
CDR3: CASSLRAATNEKLFF

J: TRBJ1-6
D: NA
size: NA
V: TRBV4-1
DNA: TGCGCCAGCAGCCAATTCCCCGAGGGGAAGGATTCACCCCTCCACTTT
CDR3: CASSQFPEGKDSPLHF

J: TRBJ2-3
D: TRBD1
size: NA
V: TRBV19
DNA: TGTGCCAGTAGTAAACCGGGACAGGGGGCTGCAACGCAGTATTTT
CDR3: CASSKPGQGAATQYF

J: TRBJ2-2
D: TRBD2
size: NA
V: TRBV4-1
DNA: TGCGCCAGCTCCCATGCGGGGGGGCGGGCCGGGGAGCTGTTTTTT
CDR3: CASSHAGGRAGELFF

J: TRBJ2-3
D: TRBD2
size: NA
V: TRBV12-5
DNA: TGTGCTAGTGGTTTAGTAGCGGGAGGGACAGATACGCAGTATTTT
CDR3: CASGLVAGGTDTQYF

J: TRBJ2-3
D: TRBD2
size: NA
V: TRBV7-9
DNA: TGTGCCAGCAGCCGGGGGACTAGCGGGGGCCTTGACACAGATACGCAGTATTTT
CDR3: CASSRGTSGGLDTDTQYF

J: TRBJ1-3
D: NA
size: NA
V: TRBV10-3
DNA: TGTGCCATCAGGCCGGACAAACAATGGCGTGGAAACACCATATATTTT
CDR3: CAIRPDKQWRGNTIYF

J: TRBJ2-7
D: TRBD2
size: NA
V: TRBV5-8
DNA: TGTGCCAGCAGCTTGTTGGCTAGCGGGAGTATCCACGAGCAGTACTTC
CDR3: CASSLLASGSIHEQYF

J: TRBJ2-2
D: TRBD2
size: NA
V: TRBV28
DNA: TGTGCCAGCAGCGTTTTAACTAGCGGTGTCGGGGAGCTGTTTTTT
CDR3: CASSVLTSGVGELFF

J: TRBJ1-5
D: NA
size: once
V: TRBV6-1
DNA: TGTGCCAGCAGTGAGCTGTATCAGCCCCAGCATTTT
CDR3: CASSELYQPQHF

J: TRBJ1-2
D: NA
size: NA
V: TRBV5-1
DNA: TGCGCCAGCAGCTTGGTGATGCGGGACTATGGCTACACCTTC
CDR3: CASSLVMRDYGYTF

J: TRBJ2-5
D: TRBD2
size: NA
V: TRBV5-6
DNA: TGTGCCAGCAGCTCCGGACTAGCATGGGGCTCAGAGACCCAGTACTTC
CDR3: CASSSGLAWGSETQYF

J: TRBJ1-1
D: NA
size: once
V: TRBV30
DNA: TGTGCCTGGACTGTGCGGGGGTTCACTGAAGCTTTCTTT
CDR3: CAWTVRGFTEAFF

J: TRBJ2-7
D: NA
size: NA
V: TRBV6-5
DNA: TGTGCCAGCAGTTACTCAGCCAGGGACTCCTACGAGCAGTACTTC
CDR3: CASSYSARDSYEQYF

J: TRBJ2-5
D: NA
size: NA
V: TRBV7-2
DNA: TGTGCCAGCAGCTTATTCGGGGGAAACCAAGAGACCCAGTACTTC
CDR3: CASSLFGGNQETQYF

J: TRBJ1-1
D: NA
size: few
V: TRBV12-5
DNA: TGTGCTAGTGGTTTGGTGGGCGGTGGGCAGTATGTCGGTTACACTGAAGCTTTCTTT
CDR3: CASGLVGGGQYVGYTEAFF

J: TRBJ1-1
D: NA
size: NA
V: TRBV19
DNA: TGTGCCAGTAGGCCCCGGGAAGGGCACACTGAAGCTTTCTTT
CDR3: CASRPREGHTEAFF

J: TRBJ1-5
D: NA
size: NA
V: TRBV23-1
DNA: TGCGCCAGCTGCACAGGGATAGGGTTCAATCAGCCCCAGCATTTT
CDR3: CASCTGIGFNQPQHF

J: TRBJ2-5
D: TRBD1
size: NA
V: TRBV6-1
DNA: TGTGCCAGCAGTGTGGACAGGCCACCTGAAGAGACCCAGTACTTC
CDR3: CASSVDRPPEETQYF

J: TRBJ2-1
D: TRBD2
size: NA
V: TRBV19
DNA: TGTGCCAGTAGTGGGAGGACTAGCGGGAAATACAATGAGCAGTTCTTC
CDR3: CASSGRTSGKYNEQFF

J: TRBJ2-1
D: NA
size: once
V: TRBV5-1
DNA: TGCGCCAGCAGCCGTGCCCCGGCGGGCTCCTACAATGAGCAGTTCTTC
CDR3: CASSRAPAGSYNEQFF

J: TRBJ2-2
D: TRBD2
size: NA
V: TRBV7-9
DNA: TGTGCCAGCAGTCAACTAGCGGGAGTCACCGGGGAGCTGTTTTTT
CDR3: CASSQLAGVTGELFF

J: TRBJ2-5
D: TRBD2
size: NA
V: TRBV7-9
DNA: TGTGCCAGCACCATTGAGGGCCGTGCACTAGCGGGAGGGCTCGAGACCCAGTACTTC
CDR3: CASTIEGRALAGGLETQYF

J: TRBJ1-6
D: NA
size: NA
V: TRBV19
DNA: TGTGCCAGTAGTATAGTCGGCGTTCCGAATTCACCCCTCCACTTT
CDR3: CASSIVGVPNSPLHF

J: TRBJ1-2
D: NA
size: once
V: TRBV1
DNA: TGCACCAGCAGCCGGGGTTCCTTC
CDR3: CTSSRGSF

J: TRBJ2-7
D: TRBD1
size: many
V: TRBV13
DNA: TGTGCCAGCAGCCCCGATATTGGACAGGGATCCTACGAGCAGTACTTC
CDR3: CASSPDIGQGSYEQYF

J: TRBJ2-2
D: TRBD2
size: NA
V: TRBV7-8
DNA: TGTGCCAGCAGCTTACTGTGGCTAGCGGGAAGCGGGTTCAACACCGGGGAGCTGTTTTTT
CDR3: CASSLLWLAGSGFNTGELFF

J: TRBJ1-5
D: NA
size: few
V: TRBV10-3
DNA: TGTGCCATCAGTGAGTCGATCCAGGGGATTCAGCCCCAGCATTTT
CDR3: CAISESIQGIQPQHF